One and the same sample provided the 19 T cell receptor beta chains below, sequenced in a study of blood T cell repertoires in COVID-19. Sequencing was performed with immunoSEQ multiplex PCR; in TCRdb, only in-frame clones are kept and a portion is missing. There are roughly 100,000 clones in the sample; approximately 88% occur only once, and around 5.5% lies in the top ten. Source material: peripheral blood. Receptor source: a human donor in a cohort sampled during active COVID-19.

The V call is TRBV19, the J call TRBJ2-7; 7 nucleotides agree with TRBD1. The germline gives CDR1 LNHDA, CDR2 SQIVND (reference sequence). V gave up 6 bases and J gave up 0 bases; unmatched junction bases: 5. The CDR3 is made up of 14 amino acids. The CDR3 sequence is CASRPTGSSYEQYF. The DNA for the CDR3 is TGTGCCAGTAGGCCGACAGGGAGCTCCTACGAGCAGTACTTC.

V and J are TRBV9 and TRBJ2-2; D gene ambiguous. V shed 1 base and J shed 5 bases, with 9 bases lying between them. There are 14 residues in the CDR3. Germline CDR1 SGDLS, CDR2 YYNGEE. CDR3 protein: CASSVSRSTGELFF. CDR3 nucleotide sequence: TGTGCCAGCAGCGTAAGCCGGTCGACCGGGGAGCTGTTTTTT.

This clone was counted a single time. This sequence joins TRBV29-1 and TRBJ1-1; perhaps TRBD1 as D (5 bases). V lost 3 bases to trimming and J lost 4 bases, with 12 bases between them. CDR1 SQVTM and CDR2 ANQGSEA come from the germline V gene. This CDR3 contains 13 residues. CDR3 protein: CSVEKGQGTEAFF. In DNA, the CDR3 is TGCAGCGTTGAGAAGGGGCAGGGCACTGAAGCTTTCTTT.

V and J are TRBV9 and TRBJ2-2; 7 nucleotides line up with TRBD1. Unmatched junction bases numbered 4, after V lost 0 bases and J lost 5 bases. Germline lookup yields CDR1 SGDLS and CDR2 YYNGEE. This CDR3 has 15 residues. The CDR3 DNA reads TGTGCCAGCAGCGTAGGACAGGGAGCGACCGGGGAGCTGTTTTTT. Translated, it gives CASSVGQGATGELFF.

The V gene is TRBV7-8, the J gene TRBJ2-6; 7 bases are a match to TRBD1. The ends lost 5 bases at V and 2 bases at J; junction bases unmatched: 3. The CDR3 contains 15 residues. Germline CDR1 is SGHVS and CDR2 is FQNEAQ. CDR3 protein: CASSGQGAGANVLTF. The CDR3, as DNA: TGTGCCAGCAGCGGCCAGGGGGCTGGGGCCAACGTCCTGACTTTC.

The genes are TRBV28 and TRBJ1-2; a possible D gene is TRBD1 (5 bases). This CDR3 has 15 residues. V was shortened by 5 bases and J by 5 bases, with 18 bases between the two germline ends. CDR1 and CDR2 from the germline V gene are MDHEN and SYDVKM. The CDR3 bases are TGTGCCAGCAGTCCCACGTGGGGCGTAAAATATGGCTACACCTTC. The encoded protein is CASSPTWGVKYGYTF.

Concerning this clone itself: The junction differs from germline at one of its ends, possibly a read error. The rearrangement uses TRBV5-5 and TRBJ2-2; D might be TRBD2 (5 bases). This CDR3 has 13 amino acids. The germline CDR1 and CDR2 sequences are SGHKS and YYEKEE (reference sequence). The CDR3 region is CASSMTEHRGAVF. Here the CDR3 DNA reads TGTGCCAGCAGCATGACCGAACACCGGGGAGCTGTTTTT.

This clone was seen only once. The gene calls are TRBV7-2 and TRBJ1-3, with D hard to call. Germline lookup yields CDR1 SGHTA and CDR2 FQGNSA. V lost 5 bases to trimming and J lost 0 bases, with 11 bases between them. The CDR3 contains 15 residues. The CDR3 coding sequence is TGTGCCAGCAGCAATAGCGGACTCTCTGGAAACACCATATATTTT. Translated: CASSNSGLSGNTIYF.

The gene calls are TRBV29-1 and TRBJ2-2; maybe TRBD2 (6 bases). This CDR3 has 14 residues. Per the germline V gene, CDR1 is SQVTM and CDR2 is ANQGSEA. With 5 bases removed from V and 5 bases from J, the gap between germline ends came to 15 bases. The CDR3 DNA sequence: TGCAGCGTTCCTTCCCGACTAGATACCGGGGAGCTGTTTTTT. It translates to CSVPSRLDTGELFF.

J is TRBJ2-5 and V is TRBV5-5, with D possibly matching TRBD1 (7 bases). Trimming removed 4 bases from V and 0 bases from J, with 16 bases in between. This CDR3 is built from 16 residues. Germline CDR1 SGHKS, CDR2 YYEKEE (reference sequence). Here the CDR3 DNA reads TGTGCCAGCAGCCCCCAGGGGGGAGACTACCAAGAGACCCAGTACTTC. Protein: CASSPQGGDYQETQYF.

This chain joins TRBV28 and TRBJ2-5; 8 bases are a match to TRBD1. From germline, CDR1 is MDHEN and CDR2 SYDVKM. This CDR3 contains 15 residues. With V trimmed by 5 bases and J by 2 bases, 7 bases remained unmatched. The chain's CDR3 is CASSRTGGTQETQYF. As DNA, the CDR3 is TGTGCCAGCAGTCGCACAGGGGGAACTCAAGAGACCCAGTACTTC.

The genes are TRBV28 and TRBJ1-2, with 10 nucleotides matching TRBD1. J gave up 10 bases and V 6 bases, and 11 bases lay outside the gene matches. Germline CDR1 and CDR2: MDHEN and SYDVKM. The CDR3 is 14 residues long. The CDR3 DNA sequence: TGTGCCAGCAGACAGCCAGGACAGGGGGTGGCCTACACCTTC. Protein product: CASRQPGQGVAYTF.

The rearrangement uses TRBV6-1 and TRBJ2-7; D unresolved. The CDR3 covers 13 residues. Trimming shortened V by 2 bases and J by 2 bases, and 7 bases separated the two germline ends. In germline, CDR1 is MNHNS, CDR2 SASEGT. CDR3 loop: CASSESWPYEQYF. In DNA, the CDR3 is TGTGCCAGCAGTGAATCCTGGCCCTACGAGCAGTACTTC.

The genes are TRBV28 and TRBJ1-1; D is unresolved. The V gene's germline CDR1 is MDHEN and CDR2 SYDVKM. The V end lost 7 bases, the J end lost 0 bases, and 9 bases lay between the germline ends. This CDR3 comprises 13 residues. CDR3 sequence (DNA): TGTGCCAGCAACTTCCCCATGAACACTGAAGCTTTCTTT. Protein: CASNFPMNTEAFF.

This clone was counted a few times. The chain joins TRBV5-4 to TRBJ1-2; possibly TRBD1 for D (5 bases). The CDR3 is 14 residues long. The germline gives CDR1 SGHNT, CDR2 YYREEE (reference sequence). V gave up 4 bases and J gave up 5 bases, with 15 bases separating them. The CDR3 nucleotides read TGTGCCAGCAGCCGGGCACAGGCCGCATATGGCTACACCTTC. Translating gives CASSRAQAAYGYTF.

The chain is built from TRBV5-1 and TRBJ1-1; TRBD1 is a possible D gene (5 bases). The CDR3 totals 13 residues. Trimming cost V 2 bases and J 2 bases, with 7 bases left between them. Germline V gene data show CDR1 as SGHRS and CDR2 as YFSETQ. In nucleotides, the CDR3 is TGCGCCAGCAGCTTTACAGGTAACACTGAAGCTTTCTTT. Amino acid sequence: CASSFTGNTEAFF.

The V gene is TRBV4-1, the J gene TRBJ1-1; D uncertain. The germline V gene has CDR1 MGHRA and CDR2 YSYEKL. The CDR3 length is 14 residues. The V gene lost 2 bases and the J gene lost 4 bases, with 11 bases spanning the gap. In DNA, the CDR3 is TGCGCCAGCAGCCAACCAGGCATCGGCACTGAAGCTTTCTTT. Translated: CASSQPGIGTEAFF.

The V gene is TRBV6-5, the J gene TRBJ2-3; TRBD2 matches 9 bases. The ends lost 2 bases at V and 6 bases at J; junction bases unmatched: 9. CDR3 length equals 16 residues. Per the germline V gene, CDR1 is MNHEY and CDR2 is SVGAGI. The CDR3 bases are TGTGCCAGCAGTTACCTAGCGGGGACCGTGAGGGATACGCAGTATTTT. It encodes CASSYLAGTVRDTQYF.

This chain uses TRBV4-1 with TRBJ1-5; maybe TRBD1 (5 bases). Trimming stripped 1 base from V and 3 bases from J, with 10 bases between. CDR3 length: 15 amino acids. CDR1 MGHRA and CDR2 YSYEKL come from the germline V gene. CDR3 coding DNA: TGCGCCAGCAGCCAAGTGTGGGACTTCAATCAGCCCCAGCATTTT. Its protein product is CASSQVWDFNQPQHF.